This TCR beta chain was sequenced for a study of cytomegalovirus exposure and HLA in healthy donors. Whole-study context: The roughly 700 first-cohort repertoires and the approximately 110 validation repertoires shared the same platform, a later analysis reported.

Per the germline V gene, CDR1 is SGHNT and CDR2 is YENEEA. The V and J ends lost 3 bases and 4 bases, in that order; junction bases with no gene match: 8. The CDR3 runs 16 residues. The study, taken as a whole, reports: Most TCR sequences were uncommon, yet certain public TCRs appeared in many donors. Researchers catalogued roughly 150 TCR beta chains as cytomegalovirus-associated.

Points on this clone: Its antigen remains unidentified.

Using immunoSEQ multiplex PCR, the repertoire was profiled, and TCRdb retains in-frame clones only, with some absent. The sample comprises 55,000 to 70,000 clones, 80% to 95% of which are singletons, and less than 6% rests with the top ten. The sequenced material came from PBMCs. The receptor was isolated from a man between 18 and 35 years old in good health and CMV-seropositive. The chain joins TRBV11-3 to TRBJ2-2; 7 positions agree with TRBD1. CDR3 nucleotide sequence: TGTGCCAGCAGCTTGACAGGGTGGTACAGCACCGGGGAGCTGTTTTTT. This translates into CASSLTGWYSTGELFF.